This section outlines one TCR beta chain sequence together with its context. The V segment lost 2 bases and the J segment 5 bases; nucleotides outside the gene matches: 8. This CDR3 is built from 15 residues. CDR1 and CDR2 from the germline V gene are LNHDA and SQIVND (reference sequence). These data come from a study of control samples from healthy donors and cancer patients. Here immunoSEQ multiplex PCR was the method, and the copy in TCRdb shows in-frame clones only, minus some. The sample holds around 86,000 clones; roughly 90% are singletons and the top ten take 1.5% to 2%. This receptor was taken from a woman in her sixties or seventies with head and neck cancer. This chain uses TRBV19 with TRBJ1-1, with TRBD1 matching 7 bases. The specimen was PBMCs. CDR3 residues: CASSIRLTGWTEAFF. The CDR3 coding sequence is TGTGCCAGTAGTATACGTTTGACAGGGTGGACTGAAGCTTTCTTT. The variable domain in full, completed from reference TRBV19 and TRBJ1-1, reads DGGITQSPKYLFRKEGQNVTLSCEQNLNHDAMYWYRQDPGQGLRLIYYSQIVNDFQKGDIAEGYSVSREKKESFPLTVTSAQKNPTAFYLCASSIRLTGWTEAFFGQGTRLTVV.